This T cell receptor beta chain was profiled in a study of blood T cell repertoires in COVID-19. This CDR3 spans 15 amino acids. The junction had 13 bases not matched to a gene; V was cut back by 7 bases and J by 3 bases. CDR1 and CDR2 (germline): SQVTM, ANQGSEA. Per the original methods: For nucleated cells, counts were estimated from reference gene primer amplification. Repertoires were generated with immunoSEQ multiplex PCR, while TCRdb's copy carries only in-frame clones and drops some. The DNA gave D and trimming, while V, J and clone size come from that table. The table lists 150,000 to 200,000 clones, 70% to 90% of them singletons.

The source is a man in his 60s with acute or convalescent COVID-19. The V call is TRBV29-1, the J call TRBJ1-2; TRBD1 agrees at 8 bases. Material: peripheral blood. The CDR3 nucleotides read TGCAGCGCCGAGGGGTCACAGGGGGACGACTATGGCTACACCTTC. Translated: CSAEGSQGDDYGYTF.